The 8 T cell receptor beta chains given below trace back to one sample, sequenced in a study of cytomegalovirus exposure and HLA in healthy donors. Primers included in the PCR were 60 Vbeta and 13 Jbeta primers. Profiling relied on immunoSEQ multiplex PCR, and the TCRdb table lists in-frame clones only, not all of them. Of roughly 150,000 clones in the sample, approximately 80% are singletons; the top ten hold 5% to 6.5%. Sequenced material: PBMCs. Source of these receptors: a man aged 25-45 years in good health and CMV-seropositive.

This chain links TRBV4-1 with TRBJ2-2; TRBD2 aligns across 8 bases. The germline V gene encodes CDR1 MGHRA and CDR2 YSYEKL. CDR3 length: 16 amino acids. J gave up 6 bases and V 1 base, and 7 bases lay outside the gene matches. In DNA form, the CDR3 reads TGCGCCAGCAGCCAAGGATTAGCGGGATTGGCCGGGGAGCTGTTTTTT. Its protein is CASSQGLAGLAGELFF.

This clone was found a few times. In DNA, the CDR3 is TGTGCCAGCAGCTTAGCGGACAGGGGTGGCACTGAAGCTTTCTTT. As protein: CASSLADRGGTEAFF. The chain employs TRBV7-8 and TRBJ1-1; 9 bases agree with TRBD1. J gave up 4 bases and V 0 bases, and 3 bases lay outside the gene matches. There are 15 residues in the CDR3. Germline V gene lookup returns CDR1 SGHVS and CDR2 FQNEAQ.

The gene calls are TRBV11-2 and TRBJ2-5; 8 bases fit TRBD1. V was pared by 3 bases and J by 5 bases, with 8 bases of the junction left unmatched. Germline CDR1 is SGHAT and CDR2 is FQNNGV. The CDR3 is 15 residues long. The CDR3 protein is CASSFGQGRGETQYF. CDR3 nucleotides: TGTGCCAGCAGCTTCGGACAGGGCAGGGGGGAGACCCAGTACTTC.

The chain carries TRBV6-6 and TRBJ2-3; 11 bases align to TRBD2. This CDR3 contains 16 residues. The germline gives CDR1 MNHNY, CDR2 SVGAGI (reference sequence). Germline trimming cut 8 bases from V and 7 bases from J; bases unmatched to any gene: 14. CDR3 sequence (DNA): TGTGCCAGCCTGTACGATAGCGGGGGGGCCGAGAATACGCAGTATTTT. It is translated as CASLYDSGGAENTQYF.

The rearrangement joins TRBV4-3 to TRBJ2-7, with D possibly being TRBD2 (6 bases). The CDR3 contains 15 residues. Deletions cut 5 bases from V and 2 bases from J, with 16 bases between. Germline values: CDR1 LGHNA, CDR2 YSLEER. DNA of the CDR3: TGCGCCAGCAGCTTCGAAGGGGAGGTAGCCTACGAGCAGTACTTC. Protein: CASSFEGEVAYEQYF.

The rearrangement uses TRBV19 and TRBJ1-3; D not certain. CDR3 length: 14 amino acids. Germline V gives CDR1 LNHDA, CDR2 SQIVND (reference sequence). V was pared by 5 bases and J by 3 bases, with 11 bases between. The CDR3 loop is CASSLRGYGNTIYF. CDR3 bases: TGTGCCAGTAGTCTTCGGGGATATGGAAACACCATATATTTT.

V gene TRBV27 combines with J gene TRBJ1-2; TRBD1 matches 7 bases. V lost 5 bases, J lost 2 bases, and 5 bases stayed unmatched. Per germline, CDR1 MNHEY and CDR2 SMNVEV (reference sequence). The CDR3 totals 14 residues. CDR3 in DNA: TGTGCCAGCAGTCGGGACAGACTAAACTATGGCTACACCTTC. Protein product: CASSRDRLNYGYTF.

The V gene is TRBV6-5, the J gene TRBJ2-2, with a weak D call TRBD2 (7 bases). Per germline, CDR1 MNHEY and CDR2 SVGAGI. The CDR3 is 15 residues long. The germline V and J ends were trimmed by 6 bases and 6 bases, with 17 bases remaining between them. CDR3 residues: CASSLEGGSAGELFF. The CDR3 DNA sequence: TGTGCCAGCAGCCTAGAGGGGGGGTCCGCCGGGGAGCTGTTTTTT.